This TCR beta chain was observed in a study of CD8+CD57+ T cells in acquired aplastic anemia. Study details: On average, sorted CD4+ and CD8+ cells gave approximately 3 ug of DNA.

The germline V gene has CDR1 SQVTM and CDR2 ANQGSEA. The CDR3 has 14 residues. Trimming left V 4 bases short and J 1 base short, with 13 bases between. It was genomic DNA that served as the template for profiling TCR beta VDJ and CDR3. One entry per CDR3 protein, called by TCRdb with MiXCR from the reads. The sample includes about 270,000 distinct CDR3 sequences, around 60% seen only once; the top ten take 8%. At least ten counts were recorded for this clonotype. The clonotype was recovered from a human donor with severe aplastic anemia or a healthy control (not recorded which). The specimen sequenced was sorted CD4+, CD8+, or CD8+CD57+ T cells (not recorded which) from PBMCs. This chain links TRBV29-1 with TRBJ1-1, with D possibly matching TRBD1 (6 bases). The CDR3: CSVGVMTGNTEAFF. DNA of the CDR3: TGCAGCGTTGGGGTAATGACAGGGAACACTGAAGCTTTCTTT.